This TCR beta chain was documented in a study of blood T cell repertoires in COVID-19. The wider study: Material from acute and convalescent COVID-19 was sourced from the United States, Italy and Spain. PBMCs, B-cell-depleted T cells, or T cells provided the cDNA or gDNA that made up the material.

Original analysis: Estimated nucleated cell counts came from reference gene primer amplification. TCRdb's table, derived via immunoSEQ multiplex PCR, lists solely in-frame clones and lacks some. The D gene and trimming were derived from the DNA, and the V and J assignments and clone size from that table. Among over 85,000 clones listed, approximately 86% were seen once. Sample: peripheral blood. The TCR originated in a man over 45 with active or convalescent COVID-19.

Here the CDR3 reads CASSGGNEQFF. The DNA of the CDR3 is TGTGCCAGCAGTGGAGGGAATGAGCAGTTCTTC. The chain couples TRBV2 to TRBJ2-1; a weak D match, TRBD2 (5 bases). Trimming stripped 4 bases from V and 7 bases from J, with 5 bases between. CDR3 length: 11 residues. Germline CDR1 is SNHLY and CDR2 is FYNNEI. Complete variable domain (other parts from reference TRBV2 and TRBJ2-1): EPEVTQTPSHQVTQMGQEVILRCVPISNHLYFYWYRQILGQKVEFLVSFYNNEISEKSEIFDDQFSVERPDGSNFTLKIRSTKLEDSAMYFCASSGGNEQFFGPGTRLTVL.